The rows below give T cell receptor beta chains drawn from one sample of a study of cytomegalovirus exposure and HLA in healthy donors. Sequencing used immunoSEQ multiplex PCR; TCRdb keeps in-frame clones, though not all of them. The sample has tens of thousands of clones, roughly 78% seen once. The source material was PBMCs. The receptor source for this set is a woman aged 25 to 45 in good health and CMV-seronegative. Each CDR3 is given with its conserved first and last residue. Fields, in order: V gene, J gene, D gene, clone size, CDR3 DNA, CDR3 protein. A D gene is named only where the DNA matches it firmly. Size is omitted from some rows. Given values are once, few, many or a class for expanded clones.

TRBV30	TRBJ2-2	NA	NA	TGTGCCTGGAGGAGAGACAAGAACACCGGGGAGCTGTTTTTT	CAWRRDKNTGELFF
TRBV9	TRBJ1-4	TRBD1	NA	TGTGCCAGCAGCCCCTCCGGGACAGGGTCTGAAAAACTGTTTTTT	CASSPSGTGSEKLFF
TRBV25-1	TRBJ2-3	NA	NA	TGTGCCAGCAGTTCCGATACATCAGATACGCAGTATTTT	CASSSDTSDTQYF
TRBV5-4	TRBJ2-7	NA	NA	TGTGCCAGCAGCTTAGGGACTTTCTACGAGCAGTACTTC	CASSLGTFYEQYF
TRBV4-1	TRBJ1-3	NA	NA	TGCGCCAGCAGCCAAGAAGGAGCGGCCCCTGTTGGAAACACCATATATTTT	CASSQEGAAPVGNTIYF
TRBV13	TRBJ2-7	TRBD2	NA	TGTGCCAGCAGTCCGGGGGGAGGTAACTCCTACGAGCAGTACTTC	CASSPGGGNSYEQYF
TRBV5-1	TRBJ2-5	NA	once	TGCGCCAGCAGCTTGGGAGGGCTCCCTCAAGAGACCCAGTACTTC	CASSLGGLPQETQYF
TRBV28	TRBJ2-1	TRBD2	NA	TGTGCCAGCAGTCAACTGGGACTAGCGGGCCTCTACAATGAGCAGTTCTTC	CASSQLGLAGLYNEQFF
TRBV18	TRBJ1-5	NA	NA	TGTGCCAGCTCCAGCGAGCGTCAGGGGTCGGATCAGCCCCAGCATTTT	CASSSERQGSDQPQHF
TRBV7-2	TRBJ2-3	NA	NA	TGTGCCAGCAGCCGTTACGTAGCGTCTAGCACAGATACGCAGTATTTT	CASSRYVASSTDTQYF
TRBV27	TRBJ2-7	TRBD1	NA	TGTGCCAGCAGTGGACAGGGTGGCGCCTACGAGCAGTACTTC	CASSGQGGAYEQYF
TRBV7-9	TRBJ2-5	TRBD2	NA	TGTGCCAGCAGCTTAGACTCGGGACTAGACCAAGAGACCCAGTACTTC	CASSLDSGLDQETQYF
TRBV5-6	TRBJ2-1	TRBD1	NA	TGTGCCAGCAGTCAGGTACAGGGGTACTACAATGAGCAGTTCTTC	CASSQVQGYYNEQFF
TRBV5-1	TRBJ1-6	TRBD1	once	TGCGCCAGCAGCAAAACCGGGACAGCAACCAATTCACCCCTCCACTTT	CASSKTGTATNSPLHF
TRBV25-1	TRBJ1-1	TRBD1	NA	TGTGCCAGCAGTGGTCGGGACAGGGTCACTGAAGCTTTCTTT	CASSGRDRVTEAFF
TRBV2	TRBJ1-6	NA	NA	TGTGCCAGCAGCCCCGCAGACTGGGATTCACCCCTCCACTTT	CASSPADWDSPLHF
TRBV6-1	TRBJ2-7	NA	NA	TGTGCCAGCAGTGATTCGGGACTGAACTACGAGCAGTACTTC	CASSDSGLNYEQYF
TRBV6-6	TRBJ1-1	NA	NA	TGTGCCAGCAGTTACGTCAGGGGTGGGACTGAAGCTTTCTTT	CASSYVRGGTEAFF
TRBV2	TRBJ1-2	TRBD1	NA	TGTGCCAGCAGTGATGTTCGCAGGGGGATTGGAGGCTACACCTTC	CASSDVRRGIGGYTF
TRBV30	TRBJ1-4	TRBD1	once	TGTGCCTGGAGTCAGACAGGGGGTGTCGGTGAAAAACTGTTTTTT	CAWSQTGGVGEKLFF
TRBV5-1	TRBJ1-6	NA	once	TGCGCCAGCAGCTTGGAAGGATCGGGGTCACCCCTCCACTTT	CASSLEGSGSPLHF
TRBV4-1	TRBJ2-5	TRBD2	NA	TGCGCCAGCAGCCAAGGGAGGGGACTAGCGGGGGAGGAGACCCAGTACTTC	CASSQGRGLAGEETQYF
TRBV5-1	TRBJ1-4	NA	once	TGCGCCAGCAGAGAGGGTGGCGAAAAACTGTTTTTT	CASREGGEKLFF
TRBV6-6	TRBJ1-1	NA	NA	TGTGCCAGCAGTTACTTCGAACGGGGGGACACTGAAGCTTTCTTT	CASSYFERGDTEAFF
TRBV30	TRBJ2-1	TRBD2	NA	TGTGCCTGGACCCCGATACTAGCGGGAGCATACAATGAGCAGTTCTTC	CAWTPILAGAYNEQFF
TRBV23-1	TRBJ1-1	TRBD1	NA	TGCGCCAGCAGTCCTCGACAGGGGGCGGACACTGAAGCTTTCTTT	CASSPRQGADTEAFF
TRBV30	TRBJ1-2	TRBD1	NA	TGTGCCTGGACAGGGGGATCGGGTGGCTACACCTTC	CAWTGGSGGYTF
TRBV5-1	TRBJ2-5	TRBD2	NA	TGCGCCAGCAGCGACCTCGGACTAGCCGAAGAGACCCAGTACTTC	CASSDLGLAEETQYF
TRBV6-5	TRBJ1-3	NA	NA	TGTGCCAGCAGTTACTCCACTGGAAACACCATATATTTT	CASSYSTGNTIYF
TRBV27	TRBJ1-6	NA	NA	TGTGCCAGCAGTGTAACCGGTAATTCACCCCTCCACTTT	CASSVTGNSPLHF
TRBV7-2	TRBJ2-1	TRBD2	NA	TGTGCCAGCAGCTTAAGGACTAGCGGGAGAGGGCAGTTCTTC	CASSLRTSGRGQFF
TRBV2	TRBJ2-6	NA	NA	TGTGCCAGCAGTGCGCAGGGTTCCTCTCGGGCCAACGTCCTGACTTTC	CASSAQGSSRANVLTF
TRBV2	TRBJ2-5	TRBD1	NA	TGTGCCAGCAGGGCAATACCGGGACAGGGCTTACAAGAGACCCAGTACTTC	CASRAIPGQGLQETQYF
TRBV7-7	TRBJ2-1	NA	NA	TGTGCTAGCAGCTTAGCACCCCCGCGGAACCCCTTGGATACTAGTAGGGAGTTCTTC	CASSLAPPRNPLDTSREFF
TRBV5-1	TRBJ2-7	NA	NA	TGCGCCAGCAGCTTTAGGCAGGGGCCCTACGAGCAGTACTTC	CASSFRQGPYEQYF
TRBV29-1	TRBJ2-3	NA	once	TGCAGCGCTGAGTTCGGAGATACGCAGTATTTT	CSAEFGDTQYF
TRBV5-1	TRBJ1-4	NA	NA	TGCGCCAGCAGCAGAGAATTAAATGAAAAACTGTTTTTT	CASSRELNEKLFF
TRBV21-1	TRBJ1-6	NA	NA	TGTGCCAGCAGCAAGGGTCCGCGGAATTCACCCCTCCACTTT	CASSKGPRNSPLHF
TRBV11-2	TRBJ2-7	NA	NA	TGTGCCAGCAGCTTAGATAGAGGGGGCGGGGACGAGCAGTACTTC	CASSLDRGGGDEQYF
TRBV7-9	TRBJ2-6	NA	NA	TGTGCCAGCAGCCCTACCTGGGGCTCAGGGGCCAACGTCCTGACTTTC	CASSPTWGSGANVLTF
TRBV4-1	TRBJ1-5	NA	few	TGCGCCAGCAGCCAGGGGCAGGGCCGCAATCAGCCCCAGCATTTT	CASSQGQGRNQPQHF
TRBV2	TRBJ2-2	NA	few	TGTGCCAGCAGTGCACAGAGGAACACCGGGGAGCTGTTTTTT	CASSAQRNTGELFF
TRBV30	TRBJ2-7	TRBD1	once	TGTGCCTCCGGACAGGGGACCGAGCAGTACTTC	CASGQGTEQYF
TRBV7-2	TRBJ2-2	NA	NA	TGTGCCAGCAGCTTAGGTCTAGCGTTGTACACCGGGGAGCTGTTTTTT	CASSLGLALYTGELFF
TRBV7-6	TRBJ1-1	TRBD1	NA	TGTGCCAGCAGCTTGCGGGACAGAGTCACTGAAGCTTTCTTT	CASSLRDRVTEAFF
TRBV29-1	TRBJ2-7	NA	NA	TGCAGCGTTGAAGGACCGCGGTCCTACGAGCAGTACTTC	CSVEGPRSYEQYF
TRBV30	TRBJ1-2	TRBD1	few	TGTGCCTGGAGCCTAGAAAGGACAGGGAGGATTGGGGGCTACACCTTC	CAWSLERTGRIGGYTF
TRBV30	TRBJ2-7	TRBD1	NA	TGTGCCTGGAGTAGGACAGGAAAAGCCTACGAGCAGTACTTC	CAWSRTGKAYEQYF
TRBV4-2	TRBJ2-3	TRBD2	NA	TGTGCCAGCAGCCAAGACGCGTTCCGACTAGCGGGGCGCACAGATACGCAGTATTTT	CASSQDAFRLAGRTDTQYF
TRBV30	TRBJ2-2	TRBD1	NA	TGTGCCTGGAGTACCCAGGGACAGGGGACCGGGGAGCTGTTTTTT	CAWSTQGQGTGELFF
TRBV5-6	TRBJ2-5	NA	NA	TGTGCCAGCAGCACCGGACCAGGGGAGACCCAGTACTTC	CASSTGPGETQYF
TRBV29-1	TRBJ2-5	TRBD1	NA	TGCAGCGTCGCTTCCCCGACAGGGGTACAAGAGACCCAGTACTTC	CSVASPTGVQETQYF
TRBV18	TRBJ1-4	TRBD1	NA	TGTGCCAGCTCACCGGACAGGGGTAACGAAAAACTGTTTTTT	CASSPDRGNEKLFF
TRBV27	TRBJ1-4	NA	NA	TGTGCCAGCAGTTCAAAAAATGAAAAACTGTTTTTT	CASSSKNEKLFF
TRBV5-1	TRBJ1-6	TRBD1	NA	TGCGCCAGCAGCCCGGACAGGGATTCACCCCTCCACTTT	CASSPDRDSPLHF
TRBV4-2	TRBJ2-5	TRBD2	NA	TGTGCCAGCAGCCCCGAAGTAGCGGGGGACCAAGAGACCCAGTACTTC	CASSPEVAGDQETQYF
TRBV27	TRBJ1-5	NA	NA	TGTCAACACCGGGGGGGCAATCAGCCCCAGCATTTT	CQHRGGNQPQHF
TRBV15	TRBJ1-2	NA	NA	TGTGCCACCAGCAGAGATTTGAGCCTCTATGGCTACACCTTC	CATSRDLSLYGYTF
TRBV11-2	TRBJ2-1	NA	NA	TGTGCCAGCAGCCTTACTACCTACAATGAGCAGTTCTTC	CASSLTTYNEQFF